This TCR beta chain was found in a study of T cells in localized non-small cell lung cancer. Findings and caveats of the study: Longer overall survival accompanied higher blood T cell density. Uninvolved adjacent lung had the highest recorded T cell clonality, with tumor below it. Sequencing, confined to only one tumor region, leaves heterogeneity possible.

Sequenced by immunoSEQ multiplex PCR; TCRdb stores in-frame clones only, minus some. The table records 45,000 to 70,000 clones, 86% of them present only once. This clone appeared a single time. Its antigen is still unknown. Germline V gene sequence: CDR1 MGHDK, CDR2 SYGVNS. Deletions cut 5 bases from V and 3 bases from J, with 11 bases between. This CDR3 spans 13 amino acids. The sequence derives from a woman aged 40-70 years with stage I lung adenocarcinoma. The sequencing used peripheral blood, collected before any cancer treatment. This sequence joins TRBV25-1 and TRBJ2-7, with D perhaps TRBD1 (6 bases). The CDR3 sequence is CASSFGQNYEQYF. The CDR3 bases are TGTGCCAGCAGTTTCGGACAGAACTACGAGCAGTACTTC.